These 18 T cell receptor beta chains were sequenced from one sample in a study of cytomegalovirus exposure and HLA in healthy donors. PCR used 60 Vbeta primers and 13 Jbeta primers. The table came from immunoSEQ multiplex PCR; TCRdb's copy has only in-frame clones and leaves some out. The sample consists of 95,000 or so clones, 81% of them appearing once. The sequenced sample consisted of PBMCs. The receptors stem from a woman between 65 and 79 years old in good health and CMV-seropositive.

The chain has TRBV19 and TRBJ2-2; maybe TRBD2 (6 bases). Germline V gene sequence: CDR1 LNHDA, CDR2 SQIVND (reference sequence). The CDR3 length is 17 residues. V was clipped by 3 bases and J by 10 bases, with 24 bases between them. CDR3 protein: CASSIRRVAVPAEELFF. The CDR3 nucleotides read TGTGCCAGTAGTATCCGTCGGGTAGCGGTGCCCGCGGAGGAGCTGTTTTTT.

The V and J genes are TRBV5-1 and TRBJ2-3, with TRBD2 identical over 9 bases. Per germline, CDR1 SGHRS and CDR2 YFSETQ. Germline trimming cut 0 bases from V and 4 bases from J; bases unmatched to any gene: 9. The CDR3 is 17 residues long. CDR3 region: CASSLDLAGYAADTQYF. Written as DNA, the CDR3 is TGCGCCAGCAGCTTGGACCTAGCGGGGTACGCGGCAGATACGCAGTATTTT.

CDR3 DNA: TGCAGCGCAGGGTTCTCTGGAAACACCATATATTTT. This translates into CSAGFSGNTIYF. The chain links TRBV29-1 to TRBJ1-3; maybe TRBD1 (5 bases). Trimming pared 7 bases from V and 0 bases from J, leaving 7 bases between. The CDR3 loop spans 12 amino acids. Germline V gene sequence: CDR1 SQVTM, CDR2 ANQGSEA.

The chain is built from TRBV2 and TRBJ1-6; 7 bases map to TRBD1. Trimming at V came to 4 bases and at J to 13 bases, leaving 16 bases not matched to a gene. The germline gives CDR1 SNHLY, CDR2 FYNNEI. The CDR3 sequence is 16 residues long. The DNA of the CDR3 is TGTGCCAGCAGTGCGACAGGGAACTATAATTTGTCTCCCCTCCACTTT. Protein: CASSATGNYNLSPLHF.

The V gene is TRBV5-1, the J gene TRBJ2-1; 11 bases match TRBD2. The CDR3 loop spans 16 amino acids. After removal of 0 bases from V and 4 bases from J, the junction contained 3 bases not matched to a gene. CDR1 SGHRS and CDR2 YFSETQ come from the germline V gene. The CDR3 sequence: CASSLGTSGPYNEQFF. DNA of the CDR3: TGCGCCAGCAGCTTGGGGACTAGCGGGCCGTACAATGAGCAGTTCTTC.

The J gene is TRBJ2-1, the V gene TRBV7-3; TRBD1 matches at 7 bases. Germline V gene data show CDR1 as SGHTA and CDR2 as FQGTGA. Germline trimming cut 4 bases from V and 4 bases from J; bases unmatched to any gene: 7. The CDR3 consists of 15 residues. This CDR3 reads CASSSRDSRYNEQFF. The CDR3 DNA follows: TGTGCCAGCAGCTCCCGGGACAGCCGTTACAATGAGCAGTTCTTC.

V usage is TRBV6-1 and J usage is TRBJ1-4; D is unclear. CDR1 and CDR2 (germline): MNHNS, SASEGT. V was clipped by 7 bases and J by 8 bases, with 17 bases between them. The length of the CDR3 is 14 residues. CDR3 DNA: TGTGCCAGCATCACGGGAGGACTGGGAGAAAAACTGTTTTTT. Its protein product is CASITGGLGEKLFF.

The chain has TRBV19 and TRBJ1-5, with D possibly being TRBD1 (5 bases). V shed 3 bases and J shed 0 bases, with 9 bases lying between them. Germline V gives CDR1 LNHDA, CDR2 SQIVND (reference sequence). The CDR3 totals 15 residues. The CDR3 region is CASSIRDFSNQPQHF. Written as DNA, the CDR3 is TGTGCCAGTAGTATCCGGGACTTTAGCAATCAGCCCCAGCATTTT. The whole variable domain, filled in from reference TRBV19 and TRBJ1-5, reads DGGITQSPKYLFRKEGQNVTLSCEQNLNHDAMYWYRQDPGQGLRLIYYSQIVNDFQKGDIAEGYSVSREKKESFPLTVTSAQKNPTAFYLCASSIRDFSNQPQHFGDGTRLSIL.

Comment on this clone: Other DNA sequences in this specimen translate into the identical CDR3. The rearrangement links TRBV18 to TRBJ1-1, with a tentative D call TRBD1 (5 bases). The CDR3 extends over 14 amino acids. V lost 3 bases and J 2 bases, leaving 10 bases between the germline ends. Germline CDR1 is KGHSH and CDR2 is LQKENI. CDR3 loop: CASSPGQKNTEAFF. Here the CDR3 DNA reads TGTGCCAGCTCACCTGGACAAAAAAACACTGAAGCTTTCTTT.

V usage is TRBV9 and J usage is TRBJ2-3; unclear D gene. Germline CDR1 reads SGDLS; CDR2 reads YYNGEE. The CDR3 has 14 amino acids. V was trimmed by 4 bases and J by 0 bases, leaving 9 bases between them. This chain's CDR3 is CASSPSVSTDTQYF. The DNA for the CDR3 is TGTGCCAGCAGCCCGAGCGTGAGCACAGATACGCAGTATTTT.

V gene TRBV19 combines with J gene TRBJ2-7; D may be TRBD2 (6 bases). With 4 bases removed from V and 3 bases from J, the gap between germline ends came to 16 bases. The CDR3 has 15 amino acids. Germline V lookup: CDR1 LNHDA, CDR2 SQIVND (reference sequence). The CDR3 reads CASSTETRGNYEQYF. The CDR3 DNA sequence: TGTGCCAGTAGTACCGAGACTAGAGGGAACTACGAGCAGTACTTC.

The chain uses TRBV6-1 and TRBJ2-7; D is possibly TRBD2 (5 bases). Germline CDR1 and CDR2: MNHNS and SASEGT. The CDR3 is 12 amino acids. Deletions cut 4 bases from V and 4 bases from J, with 8 bases between. The CDR3 bases are TGTGCCAGCAGTGGGACTGAGTACGAGCAGTACTTC. Translated: CASSGTEYEQYF.

The chain combines TRBV4-2 with TRBJ2-3, with 13 bases identical to TRBD2. Germline assignment: CDR1 LGHNA and CDR2 YNFKEQ. The ends lost 8 bases at V and 1 base at J; junction bases unmatched: 15. This CDR3 contains 19 residues. CDR3 in amino acids: CASQQGGLAGSAGTDTQYF. DNA of the CDR3: TGTGCCAGCCAGCAGGGGGGACTAGCGGGGAGCGCGGGCACAGATACGCAGTATTTT.

The chain links TRBV18 to TRBJ2-2, with 11 bases lining up with TRBD2. Germline-derived CDR1 and CDR2 are KGHSH and LQKENI. This CDR3 comprises 16 residues. V was pared by 3 bases and J by 7 bases, with 7 bases of the junction left unmatched. CDR3 amino acids: CASSPRLAGGGGELFF. Here the CDR3 DNA reads TGTGCCAGCTCACCGCGGCTAGCGGGAGGAGGCGGGGAGCTGTTTTTT.

This CDR3 is CASSLGRGSAYEQYF. The DNA for the CDR3 is TGTGCCAGCAGCTTAGGGCGGGGGAGTGCCTACGAGCAGTACTTC. This chain connects TRBV7-8 to TRBJ2-5; 7 bases match TRBD2. The J call could be wrong; TRBJ2-7 is a better fit for the DNA end. This CDR3 comprises 15 residues. Germline CDR1 reads SGHVS; CDR2 reads FQNEAQ.

V usage is TRBV7-2 and J usage is TRBJ2-6; D uncertain. The germline gives CDR1 SGHTA, CDR2 FQGNSA. V lost 4 bases and J lost 10, with 17 bases in between. This CDR3 spans 15 amino acids. The CDR3 region is CASSYSGGQQNVLTF. The DNA for the CDR3 is TGTGCCAGCAGCTATTCAGGTGGGCAGCAAAACGTCCTGACTTTC.

This chain links TRBV19 with TRBJ1-5; 10 positions match TRBD1. The CDR3 has 14 amino acids. In germline, CDR1 is LNHDA, CDR2 SQIVND (reference sequence). V dropped 5 bases and J dropped 7; count of bases not matched to a gene: 5. The CDR3 DNA reads TGTGCCAGTAGTGCCGACAGGGGGCGACAGCCCCAGCATTTT. Its translation is CASSADRGRQPQHF.

This clone was picked up many times. The genes are TRBV10-3 and TRBJ1-1; D is possibly TRBD1 (6 bases). Trimming took off 6 bases at V and 4 bases at J, with 12 bases between the two ends. Per germline, CDR1 ENHRY and CDR2 SYGVKD. This CDR3 is 13 amino acids long. The CDR3 protein is CAIRGVGATEAFF. For the CDR3, the DNA is TGTGCCATCAGGGGAGTGGGGGCCACTGAAGCTTTCTTT.